Sequencing of this T cell receptor (beta chain) was carried out in a study of beta chain features in type 1 diabetes. As for the study in general: Patient and healthy donor groups were alike in age, gender and cell yields. Study results and limitations: VDJ junctions in type 1 diabetes patients carried more deletions and fewer insertions.

This clone was detected only once. As yet, its antigen is unknown. The germline gives CDR1 SSHAT, CDR2 FNYEAQ (reference sequence). The CDR3 totals 12 residues. Central memory, naive, regulatory and stem cell-like memory CD4+ cells were sorted by CD45RO/CCR7/CD25/CD127/CD95/CD27. Expressed TCRB transcripts were sequenced, since all the RNA that had been isolated was reverse transcribed. Generated by immunoSEQ multiplex PCR, the TCRdb table keeps only in-frame clones and is missing some. The profile covers around 250,000 clones, with 27% appearing a single time and roughly 4.1% taken by the ten largest.

The sequenced material came from central memory CD4+ T cells from blood. The sequence derives from a man aged 25 to 45 in good health. V and J are TRBV7-7 and TRBJ2-5; 8 nucleotides line up with TRBD1. The J call may be incorrect, as the DNA end agrees better with TRBJ2-7. This CDR3 reads CASSQDRGEQYF. As DNA, the CDR3 is TGTGCCAGCAGCCAAGACAGGGGCGAGCAGTACTTC.